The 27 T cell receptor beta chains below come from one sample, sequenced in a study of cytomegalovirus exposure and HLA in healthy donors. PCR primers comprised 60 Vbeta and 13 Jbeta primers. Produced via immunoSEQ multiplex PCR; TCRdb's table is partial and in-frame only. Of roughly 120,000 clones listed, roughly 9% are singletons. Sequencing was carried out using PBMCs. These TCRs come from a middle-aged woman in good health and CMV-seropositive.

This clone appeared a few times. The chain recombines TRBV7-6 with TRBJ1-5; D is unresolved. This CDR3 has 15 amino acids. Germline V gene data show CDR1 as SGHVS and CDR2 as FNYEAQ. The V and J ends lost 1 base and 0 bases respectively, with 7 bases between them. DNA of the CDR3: TGTGCCAGCAGCTTAGGGCACTATAGCAATCAGCCCCAGCATTTT. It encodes CASSLGHYSNQPQHF.

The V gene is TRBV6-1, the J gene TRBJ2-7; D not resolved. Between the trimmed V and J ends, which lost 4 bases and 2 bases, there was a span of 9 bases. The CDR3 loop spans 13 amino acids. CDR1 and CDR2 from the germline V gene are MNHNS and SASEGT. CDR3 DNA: TGTGCCAGCAGTGTGGAGTTACCCTACGAGCAGTACTTC. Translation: CASSVELPYEQYF.

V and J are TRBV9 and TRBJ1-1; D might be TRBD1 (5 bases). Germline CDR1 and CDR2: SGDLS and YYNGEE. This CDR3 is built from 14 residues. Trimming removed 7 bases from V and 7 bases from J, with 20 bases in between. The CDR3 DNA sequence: TGTGCCAGCTCTTTTTTCTGGGACGGGAGTGAAGCTTTCTTT. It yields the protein CASSFFWDGSEAFF.

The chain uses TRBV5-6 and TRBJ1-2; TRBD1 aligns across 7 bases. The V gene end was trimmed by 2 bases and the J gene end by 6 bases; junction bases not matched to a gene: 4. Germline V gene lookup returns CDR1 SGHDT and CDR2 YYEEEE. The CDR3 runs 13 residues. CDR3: CASSFEGADGYTF. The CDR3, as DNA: TGTGCCAGCAGCTTTGAGGGGGCGGATGGCTACACCTTC. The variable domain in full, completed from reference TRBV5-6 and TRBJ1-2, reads DAGVTQSPTHLIKTRGQQVTLRCSPKSGHDTVSWYQQALGQGPQFIFQYYEEEERQRGNFPDRFSGHQFPNYSSELNVNALLLGDSALYLCASSFEGADGYTFGSGTRLTVV.

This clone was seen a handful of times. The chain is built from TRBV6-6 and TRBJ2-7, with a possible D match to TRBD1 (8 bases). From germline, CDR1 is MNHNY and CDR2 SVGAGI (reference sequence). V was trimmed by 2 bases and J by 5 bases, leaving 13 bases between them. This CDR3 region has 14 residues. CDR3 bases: TGTGCCAGCAGTTACCGGACAGGGACTAACGAGCAGTACTTC. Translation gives CASSYRTGTNEQYF.

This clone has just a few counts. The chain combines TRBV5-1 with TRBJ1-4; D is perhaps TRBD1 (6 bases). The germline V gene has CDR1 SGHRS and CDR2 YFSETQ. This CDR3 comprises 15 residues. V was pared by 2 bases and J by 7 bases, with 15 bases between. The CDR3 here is CASSFSGGGGEKLFF. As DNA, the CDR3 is TGCGCCAGCAGCTTCTCGGGGGGCGGTGGTGAAAAACTGTTTTTT.

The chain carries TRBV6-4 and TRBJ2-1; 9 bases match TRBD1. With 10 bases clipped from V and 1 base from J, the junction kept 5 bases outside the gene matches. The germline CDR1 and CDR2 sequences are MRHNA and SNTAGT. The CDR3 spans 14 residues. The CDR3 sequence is CATGTGPSYNEQFF. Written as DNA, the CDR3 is TGTGCCACCGGGACAGGGCCTTCCTACAATGAGCAGTTCTTC.

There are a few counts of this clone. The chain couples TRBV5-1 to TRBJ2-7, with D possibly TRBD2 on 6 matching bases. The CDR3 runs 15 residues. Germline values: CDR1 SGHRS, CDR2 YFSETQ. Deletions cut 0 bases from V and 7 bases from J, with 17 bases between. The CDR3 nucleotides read TGCGCCAGCAGCTTGGGGCTAGCGTCCAAAGGAGAGCAGTACTTC. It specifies CASSLGLASKGEQYF.

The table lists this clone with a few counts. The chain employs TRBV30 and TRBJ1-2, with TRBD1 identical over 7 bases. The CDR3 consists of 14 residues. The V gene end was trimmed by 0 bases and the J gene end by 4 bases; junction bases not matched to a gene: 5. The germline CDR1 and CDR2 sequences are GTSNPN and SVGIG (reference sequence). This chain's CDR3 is CAWSVPAGGYGYTF. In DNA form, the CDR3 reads TGTGCCTGGAGTGTCCCAGCAGGGGGCTATGGCTACACCTTC.

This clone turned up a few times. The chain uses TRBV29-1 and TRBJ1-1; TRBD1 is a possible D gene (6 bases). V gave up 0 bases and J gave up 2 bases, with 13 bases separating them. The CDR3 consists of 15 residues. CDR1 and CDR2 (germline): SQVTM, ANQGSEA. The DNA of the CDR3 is TGCAGCGTTGAAGAAGAGGGGGGGTTCAACACTGAAGCTTTCTTT. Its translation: CSVEEEGGFNTEAFF.

CDR3 in amino acids: CASSLAGEGTRGYTF. DNA of the CDR3: TGTGCCAGCAGCTTAGCAGGGGAGGGGACTAGGGGCTACACCTTC. The chain employs TRBV7-2 and TRBJ1-2; tentative D call: TRBD1 (5 bases). Germline V lookup: CDR1 SGHTA, CDR2 FQGNSA. The V gene lost 0 bases and the J gene lost 8 bases, with 16 bases spanning the gap. This CDR3 is 15 amino acids long.

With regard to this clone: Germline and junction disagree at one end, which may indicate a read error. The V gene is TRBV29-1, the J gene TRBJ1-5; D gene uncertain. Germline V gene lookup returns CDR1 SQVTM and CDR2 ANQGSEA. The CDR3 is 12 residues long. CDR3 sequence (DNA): TGCAGCGTTGAAGTAGGAGATCAGCCCAAGCATTTC. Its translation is CSVEVGDQPKHF. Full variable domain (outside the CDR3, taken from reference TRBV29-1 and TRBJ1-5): SAVISQKPSRDICQRGTSLTIQCQVDSQVTMMFWYRQQPGQSLTLIATANQGSEATYESGFVIDKFPISRPNLTFSTLTVSNMSPEDSSIYLCSVEVGDQPKHFGDGTRLSIL.

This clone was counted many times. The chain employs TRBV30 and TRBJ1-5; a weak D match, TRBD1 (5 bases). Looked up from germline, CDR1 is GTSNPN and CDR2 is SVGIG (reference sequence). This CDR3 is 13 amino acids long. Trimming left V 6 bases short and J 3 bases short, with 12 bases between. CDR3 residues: CACSGGSNQPQHF. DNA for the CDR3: TGTGCCTGCTCGGGGGGTTCCAATCAGCCCCAGCATTTT. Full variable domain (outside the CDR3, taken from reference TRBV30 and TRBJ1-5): SQTIHQWPATLVQPVGSPLSLECTVEGTSNPNLYWYRQAAGRGLQLLFYSVGIGQISSEVPQNLSASRPQDRQFILSSKKLLLSDSGFYLCACSGGSNQPQHFGDGTRLSIL.

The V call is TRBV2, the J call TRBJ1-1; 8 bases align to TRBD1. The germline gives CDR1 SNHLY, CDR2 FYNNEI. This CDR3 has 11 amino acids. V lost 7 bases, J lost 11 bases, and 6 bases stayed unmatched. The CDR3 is CASTLAGGAFF. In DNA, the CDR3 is TGTGCCAGCACCTTGGCAGGGGGCGCTTTCTTT.

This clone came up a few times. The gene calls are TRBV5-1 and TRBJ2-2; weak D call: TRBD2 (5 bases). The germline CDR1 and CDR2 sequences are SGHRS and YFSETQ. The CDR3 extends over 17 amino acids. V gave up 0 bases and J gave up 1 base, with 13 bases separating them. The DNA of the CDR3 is TGCGCCAGCAGCTTGGCCGCCAGCGGTGTGAACACCGGGGAGCTGTTTTTT. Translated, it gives CASSLAASGVNTGELFF.

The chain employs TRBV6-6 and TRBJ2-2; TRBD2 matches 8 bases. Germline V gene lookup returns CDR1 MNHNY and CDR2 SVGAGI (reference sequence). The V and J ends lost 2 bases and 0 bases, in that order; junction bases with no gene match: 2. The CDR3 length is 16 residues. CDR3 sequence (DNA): TGTGCCAGCAGTTACGGCGGGGGGACGAACACCGGGGAGCTGTTTTTT. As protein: CASSYGGGTNTGELFF.

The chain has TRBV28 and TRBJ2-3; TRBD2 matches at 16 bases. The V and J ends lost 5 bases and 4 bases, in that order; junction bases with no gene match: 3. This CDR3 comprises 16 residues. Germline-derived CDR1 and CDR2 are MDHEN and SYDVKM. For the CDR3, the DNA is TGTGCCAGCAGTGGGACTAGCGGGGGGGCGGCAGATACGCAGTATTTT. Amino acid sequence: CASSGTSGGAADTQYF.

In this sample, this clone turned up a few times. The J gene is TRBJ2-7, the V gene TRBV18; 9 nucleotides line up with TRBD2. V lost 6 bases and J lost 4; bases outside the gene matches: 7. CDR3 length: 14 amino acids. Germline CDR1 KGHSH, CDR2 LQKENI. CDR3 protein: CASSPLAGLYEQYF. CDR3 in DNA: TGTGCCAGCTCGCCGCTAGCGGGGTTATACGAGCAGTACTTC.

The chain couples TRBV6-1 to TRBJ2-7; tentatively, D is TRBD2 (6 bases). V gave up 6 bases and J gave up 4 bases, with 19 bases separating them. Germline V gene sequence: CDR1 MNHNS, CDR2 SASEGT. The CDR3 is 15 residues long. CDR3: CASSEPRGVKYEQYF. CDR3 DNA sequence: TGTGCCAGCAGCGAACCCCGCGGGGTGAAGTACGAGCAGTACTTC.

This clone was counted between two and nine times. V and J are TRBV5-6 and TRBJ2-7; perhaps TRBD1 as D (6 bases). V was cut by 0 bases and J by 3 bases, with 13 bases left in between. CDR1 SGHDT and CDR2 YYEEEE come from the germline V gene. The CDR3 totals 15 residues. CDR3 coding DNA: TGTGCCAGCAGCTTGGGTGGGGGCAGTCTCTACGAGCAGTACTTC. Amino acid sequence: CASSLGGGSLYEQYF.

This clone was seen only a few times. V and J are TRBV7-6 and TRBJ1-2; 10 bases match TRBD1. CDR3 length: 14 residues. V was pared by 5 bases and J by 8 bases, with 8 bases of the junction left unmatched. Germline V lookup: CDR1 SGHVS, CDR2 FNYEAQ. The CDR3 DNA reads TGTGCCAGCAGCCCATCCGGGACAGGGGCAGGCTACACCTTC. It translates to CASSPSGTGAGYTF.

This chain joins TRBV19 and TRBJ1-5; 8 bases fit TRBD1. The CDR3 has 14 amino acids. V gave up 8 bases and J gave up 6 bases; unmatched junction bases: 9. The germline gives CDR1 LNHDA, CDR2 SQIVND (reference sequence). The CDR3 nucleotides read TGTGCCAGTGTGGACAGGGAGGGTGTTCAGCCCCAGCATTTT. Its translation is CASVDREGVQPQHF.

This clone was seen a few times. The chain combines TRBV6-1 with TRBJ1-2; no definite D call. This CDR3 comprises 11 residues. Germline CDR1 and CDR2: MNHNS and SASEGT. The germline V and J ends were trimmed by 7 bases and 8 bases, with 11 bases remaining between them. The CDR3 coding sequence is TGTGCCAGCACTCGGGATGCGGGCTACACCTTC. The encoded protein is CASTRDAGYTF.

CDR3 amino acids: CAWAGGRQETQYF. The DNA of the CDR3 is TGTGCCTGGGCGGGGGGGCGGCAAGAGACCCAGTACTTC. The chain recombines TRBV30 with TRBJ2-5, with 9 positions matching TRBD2. Trimming removed 5 bases from V and 2 bases from J; junction bases left unmatched: 3. Germline CDR1 and CDR2: GTSNPN and SVGIG (reference sequence). The CDR3 totals 13 residues.

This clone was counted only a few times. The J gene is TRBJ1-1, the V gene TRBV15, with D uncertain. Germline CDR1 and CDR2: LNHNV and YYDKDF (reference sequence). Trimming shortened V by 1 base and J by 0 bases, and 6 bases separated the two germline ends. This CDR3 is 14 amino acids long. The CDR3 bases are TGTGCCACCAGCAGAGCGGGGATGAACACTGAAGCTTTCTTT. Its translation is CATSRAGMNTEAFF.

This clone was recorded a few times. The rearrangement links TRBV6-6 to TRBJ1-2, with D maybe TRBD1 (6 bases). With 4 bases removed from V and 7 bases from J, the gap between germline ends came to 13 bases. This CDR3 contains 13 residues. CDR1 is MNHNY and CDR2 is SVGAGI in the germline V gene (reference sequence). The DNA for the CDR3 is TGTGCCAGCAGTTCACAGGGATTGAGTGGCTACACCTTC. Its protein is CASSSQGLSGYTF.

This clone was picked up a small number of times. CDR3 in DNA: TGTGCCATCAGTGCTGACAGGGGTTTCGGTCAGCCCCAGCATTTT. Translating it yields CAISADRGFGQPQHF. The genes are TRBV10-3 and TRBJ1-5; TRBD1 matches 8 bases. The V segment lost 4 bases and the J segment 6 bases; nucleotides outside the gene matches: 8. There are 15 residues in the CDR3. CDR1 is ENHRY, CDR2 SYGVKD, per germline.